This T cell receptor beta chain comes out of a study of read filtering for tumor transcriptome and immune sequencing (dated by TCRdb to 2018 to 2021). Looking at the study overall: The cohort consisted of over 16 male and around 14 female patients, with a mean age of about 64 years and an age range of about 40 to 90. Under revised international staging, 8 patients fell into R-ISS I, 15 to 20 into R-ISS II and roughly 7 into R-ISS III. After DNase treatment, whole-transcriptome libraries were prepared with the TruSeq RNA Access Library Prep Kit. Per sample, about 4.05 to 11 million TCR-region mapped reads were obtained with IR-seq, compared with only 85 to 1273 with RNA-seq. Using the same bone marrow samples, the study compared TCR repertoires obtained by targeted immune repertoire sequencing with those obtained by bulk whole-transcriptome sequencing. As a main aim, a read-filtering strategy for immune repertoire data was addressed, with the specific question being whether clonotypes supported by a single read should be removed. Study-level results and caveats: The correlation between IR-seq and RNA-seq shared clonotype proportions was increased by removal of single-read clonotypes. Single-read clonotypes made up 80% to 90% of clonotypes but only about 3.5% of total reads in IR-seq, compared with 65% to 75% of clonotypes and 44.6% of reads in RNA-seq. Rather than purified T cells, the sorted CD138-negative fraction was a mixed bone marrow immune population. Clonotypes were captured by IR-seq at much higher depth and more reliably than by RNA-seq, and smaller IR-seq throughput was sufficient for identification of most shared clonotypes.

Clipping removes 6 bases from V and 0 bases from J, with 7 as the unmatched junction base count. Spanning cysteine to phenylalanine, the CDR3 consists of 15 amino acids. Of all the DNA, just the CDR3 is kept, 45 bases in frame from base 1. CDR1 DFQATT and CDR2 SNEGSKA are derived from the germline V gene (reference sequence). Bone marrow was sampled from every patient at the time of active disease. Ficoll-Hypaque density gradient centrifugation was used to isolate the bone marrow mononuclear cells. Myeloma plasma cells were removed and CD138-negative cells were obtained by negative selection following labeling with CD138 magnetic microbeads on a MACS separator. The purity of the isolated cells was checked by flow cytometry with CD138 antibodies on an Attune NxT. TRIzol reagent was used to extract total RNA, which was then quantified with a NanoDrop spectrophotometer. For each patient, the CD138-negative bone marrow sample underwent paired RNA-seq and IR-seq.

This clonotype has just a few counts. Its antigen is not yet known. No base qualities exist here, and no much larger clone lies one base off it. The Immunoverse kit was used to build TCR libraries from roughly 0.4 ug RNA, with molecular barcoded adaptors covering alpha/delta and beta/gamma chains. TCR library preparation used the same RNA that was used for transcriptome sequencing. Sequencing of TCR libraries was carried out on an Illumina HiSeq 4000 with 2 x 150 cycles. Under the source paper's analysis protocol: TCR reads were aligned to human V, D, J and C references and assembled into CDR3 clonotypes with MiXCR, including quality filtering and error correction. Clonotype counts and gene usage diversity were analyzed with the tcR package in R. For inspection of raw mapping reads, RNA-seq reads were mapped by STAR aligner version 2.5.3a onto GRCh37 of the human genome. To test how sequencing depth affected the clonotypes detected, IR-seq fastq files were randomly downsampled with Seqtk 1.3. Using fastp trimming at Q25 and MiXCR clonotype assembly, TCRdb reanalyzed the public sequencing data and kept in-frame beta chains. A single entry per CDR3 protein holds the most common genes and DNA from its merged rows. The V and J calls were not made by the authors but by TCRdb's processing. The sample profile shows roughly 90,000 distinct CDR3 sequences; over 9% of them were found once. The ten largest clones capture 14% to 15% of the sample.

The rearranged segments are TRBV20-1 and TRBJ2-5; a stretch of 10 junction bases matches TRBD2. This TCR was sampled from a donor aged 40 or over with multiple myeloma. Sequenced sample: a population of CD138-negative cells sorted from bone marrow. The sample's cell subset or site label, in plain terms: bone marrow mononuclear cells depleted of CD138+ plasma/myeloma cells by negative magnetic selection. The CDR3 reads CSAASGRVYQETQYF. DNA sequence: TGCAGTGCGGCGAGCGGGAGGGTATACCAAGAGACCCAGTACTTC.